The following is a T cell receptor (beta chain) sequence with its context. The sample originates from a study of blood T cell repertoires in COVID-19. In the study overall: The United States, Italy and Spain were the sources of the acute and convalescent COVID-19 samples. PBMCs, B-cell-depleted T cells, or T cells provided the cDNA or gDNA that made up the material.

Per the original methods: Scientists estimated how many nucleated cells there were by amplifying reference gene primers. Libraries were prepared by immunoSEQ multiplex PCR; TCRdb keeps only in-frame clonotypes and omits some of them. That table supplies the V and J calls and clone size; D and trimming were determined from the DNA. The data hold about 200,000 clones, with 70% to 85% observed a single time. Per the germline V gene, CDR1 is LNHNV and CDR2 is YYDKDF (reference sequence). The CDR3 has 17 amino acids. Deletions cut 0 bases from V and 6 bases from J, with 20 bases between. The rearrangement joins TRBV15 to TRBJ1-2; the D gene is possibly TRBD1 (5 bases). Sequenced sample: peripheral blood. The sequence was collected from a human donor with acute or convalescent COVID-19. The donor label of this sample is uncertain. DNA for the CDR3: TGTGCCACCAGCAGAGATCGGCGGGGCAGGCAGTCGGATGGCTACACCTTC. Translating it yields CATSRDRRGRQSDGYTF.